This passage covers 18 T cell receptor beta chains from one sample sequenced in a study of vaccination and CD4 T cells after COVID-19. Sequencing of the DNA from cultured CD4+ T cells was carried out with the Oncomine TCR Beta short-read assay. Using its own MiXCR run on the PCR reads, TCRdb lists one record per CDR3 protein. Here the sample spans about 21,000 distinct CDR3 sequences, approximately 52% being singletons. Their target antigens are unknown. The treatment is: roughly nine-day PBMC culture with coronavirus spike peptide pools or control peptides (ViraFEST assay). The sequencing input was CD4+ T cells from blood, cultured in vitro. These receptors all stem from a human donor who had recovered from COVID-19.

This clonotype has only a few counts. The CDR3 sequence: CATSGAGAGPDWSYEQYF. The CDR3 DNA follows: TGTGCCACCAGTGGAGCGGGAGCAGGACCTGACTGGTCCTACGAGCAGTACTTC. V and J are TRBV24-1 and TRBJ2-7; 8 nucleotides line up with TRBD2. Germline CDR1 KGHDR, CDR2 SFDVKD. The V and J ends lost 5 bases and 1 base, in that order; junction bases with no gene match: 15. The CDR3 runs to 18 residues.

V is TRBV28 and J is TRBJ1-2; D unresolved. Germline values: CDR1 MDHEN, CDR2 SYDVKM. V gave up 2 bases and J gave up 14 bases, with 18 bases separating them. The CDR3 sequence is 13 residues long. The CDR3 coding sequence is TGTGCCAGCAGTTTAGGGAGCCGCGATGGTGGGACCTTC. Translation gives CASSLGSRDGGTF.

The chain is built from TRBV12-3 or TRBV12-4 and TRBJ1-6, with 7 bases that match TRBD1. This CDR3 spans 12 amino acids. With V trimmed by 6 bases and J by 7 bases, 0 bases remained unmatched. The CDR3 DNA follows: TGTGCCAGCAGGGGACAGAATTCACCCCTCCACTTT. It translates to CASRGQNSPLHF.

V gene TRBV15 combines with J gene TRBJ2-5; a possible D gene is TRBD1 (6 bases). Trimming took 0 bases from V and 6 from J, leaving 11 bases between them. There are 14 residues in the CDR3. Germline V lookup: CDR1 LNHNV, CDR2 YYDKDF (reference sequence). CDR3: CATSRDRQGKTQYF. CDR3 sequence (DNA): TGTGCCACCAGCAGAGATCGGCAGGGGAAGACCCAGTACTTC.

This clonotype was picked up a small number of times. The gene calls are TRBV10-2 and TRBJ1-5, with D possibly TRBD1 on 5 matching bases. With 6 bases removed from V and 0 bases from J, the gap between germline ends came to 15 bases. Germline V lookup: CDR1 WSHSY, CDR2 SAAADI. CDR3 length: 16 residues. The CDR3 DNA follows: TGCGCCAGCAGATCAGGGACGAGATATAGCAATCAGCCCCAGCATTTT. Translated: CASRSGTRYSNQPQHF.

Here the CDR3 DNA reads TGTGCCAGCAGAAACGGCCCCTACAATGAGCAGTTCTTC. As protein: CASRNGPYNEQFF. The chain recombines TRBV6-1 with TRBJ2-1, with D unclear. The V and J ends lost 6 bases and 2 bases respectively, with 8 bases between them. Germline CDR1 MNHNS, CDR2 SASEGT. CDR3 length: 13 amino acids.

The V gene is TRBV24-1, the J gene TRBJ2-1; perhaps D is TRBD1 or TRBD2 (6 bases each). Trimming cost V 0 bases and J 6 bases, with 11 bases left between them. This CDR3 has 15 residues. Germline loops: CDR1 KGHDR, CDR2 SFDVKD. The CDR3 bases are TGTGCCACCAGTGATTTGAGGGGGGCCATCAATGAGCAGTTCTTC. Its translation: CATSDLRGAINEQFF.

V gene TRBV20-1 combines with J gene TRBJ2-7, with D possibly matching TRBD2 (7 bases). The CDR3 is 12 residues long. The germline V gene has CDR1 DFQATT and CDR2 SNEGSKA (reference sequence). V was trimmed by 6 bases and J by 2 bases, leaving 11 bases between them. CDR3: CSALGGPYEQYF. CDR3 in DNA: TGCAGTGCCTTGGGGGGGCCCTACGAGCAGTACTTC.

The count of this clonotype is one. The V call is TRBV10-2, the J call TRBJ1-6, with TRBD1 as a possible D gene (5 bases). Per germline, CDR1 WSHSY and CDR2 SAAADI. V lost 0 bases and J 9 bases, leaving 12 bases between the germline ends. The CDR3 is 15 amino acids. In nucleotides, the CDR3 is TGCGCCAGCAGTGAGTCTCGGGACGCGGTTTCACCCCTCCACTTT. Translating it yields CASSESRDAVSPLHF.

CDR3 region: CASSLDPGALSGGYTF. In DNA form, the CDR3 reads TGTGCCAGCAGCTTGGATCCAGGAGCTCTAAGTGGCGGCTACACCTTC. The chain carries TRBV5-4 and TRBJ1-2; D remains ambiguous. V was shortened by 0 bases and J by 8 bases, with 20 bases between the two germline ends. The V gene's germline CDR1 is SGHNT and CDR2 YYREEE (reference sequence). The CDR3 runs to 16 residues.

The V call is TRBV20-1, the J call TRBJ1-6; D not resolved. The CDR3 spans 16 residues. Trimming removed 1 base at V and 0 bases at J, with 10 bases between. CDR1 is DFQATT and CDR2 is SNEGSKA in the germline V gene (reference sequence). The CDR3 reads CSARGRSSSYNSPLHF. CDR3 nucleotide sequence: TGCAGTGCTAGAGGCAGGTCGAGCTCCTATAATTCACCCCTCCACTTT.

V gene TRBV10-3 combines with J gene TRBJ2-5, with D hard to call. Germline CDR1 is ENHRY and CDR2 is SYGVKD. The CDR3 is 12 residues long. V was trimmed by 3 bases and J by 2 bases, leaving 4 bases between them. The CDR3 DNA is TGTGCCATCAGTGACCCTCAAGAGACCCAGTACTTC. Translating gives CAISDPQETQYF.

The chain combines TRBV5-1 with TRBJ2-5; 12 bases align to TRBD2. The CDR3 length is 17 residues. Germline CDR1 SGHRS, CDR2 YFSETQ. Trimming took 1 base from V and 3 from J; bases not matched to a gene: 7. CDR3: CASSLRSLAGGKETQYF. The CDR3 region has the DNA TGCGCCAGCAGCTTGAGGTCGCTAGCGGGAGGGAAAGAGACCCAGTACTTC.

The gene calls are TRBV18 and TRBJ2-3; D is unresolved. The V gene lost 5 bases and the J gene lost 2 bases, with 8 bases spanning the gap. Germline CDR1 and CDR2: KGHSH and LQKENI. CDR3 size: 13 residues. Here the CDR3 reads CASSSDHTDTQYF. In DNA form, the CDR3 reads TGTGCCAGCTCATCGGACCACACAGATACGCAGTATTTT.

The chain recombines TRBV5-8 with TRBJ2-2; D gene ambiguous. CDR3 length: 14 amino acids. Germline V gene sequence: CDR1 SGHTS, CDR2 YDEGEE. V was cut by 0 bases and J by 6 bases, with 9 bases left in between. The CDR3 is CASSLVLDPGELFF. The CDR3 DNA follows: TGTGCCAGCAGCTTGGTTCTAGACCCCGGGGAGCTGTTTTTT.

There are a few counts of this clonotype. The CDR3 coding sequence is TGTGCCAGTAGGGCTATGGCGGGGAACACCGGGGAGCTGTTTTTT. It yields the protein CASRAMAGNTGELFF. The V gene is TRBV19, the J gene TRBJ2-2; TRBD2 is a possible D gene (5 bases). This CDR3 contains 15 residues. Trimming stripped 6 bases from V and 1 base from J, with 12 bases between. Germline CDR1 and CDR2: LNHDA and SQIVND (reference sequence).

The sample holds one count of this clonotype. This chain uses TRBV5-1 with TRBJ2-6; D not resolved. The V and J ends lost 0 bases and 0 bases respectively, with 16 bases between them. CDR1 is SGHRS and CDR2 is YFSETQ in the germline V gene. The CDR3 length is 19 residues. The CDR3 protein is CASSLAWAIASSGANVLTF. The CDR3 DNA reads TGCGCCAGCAGCTTGGCCTGGGCTATAGCATCCTCTGGGGCCAACGTCCTGACTTTC.

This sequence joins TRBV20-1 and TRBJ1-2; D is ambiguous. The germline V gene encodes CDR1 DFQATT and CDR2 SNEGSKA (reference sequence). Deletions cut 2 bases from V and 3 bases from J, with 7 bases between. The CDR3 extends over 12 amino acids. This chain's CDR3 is CSARIVDYGYTF. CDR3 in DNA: TGCAGTGCTAGAATCGTGGACTATGGCTACACCTTC.